The next 11 T cell receptor beta chains were all read from a single sample in a study of beta chain features in type 1 diabetes. TCRB transcripts that were expressed got sequenced, as all of the isolated RNA had been reverse transcribed. The protocol was immunoSEQ multiplex PCR, while the TCRdb copy is restricted to in-frame clones and leaves out a portion. The data hold about 250,000 clones, with around 14% observed a single time. Sequencing was done on a sample of naive CD4+ T cells from blood. All receptors come from a woman between 40 and 55 years old in good health.

The rearrangement uses TRBV6-1 and TRBJ2-1; TRBD1 matches 7 bases. Trimming at V came to 8 bases and at J to 12 bases, leaving 10 bases not matched to a gene. This CDR3 has 12 amino acids. Germline V lookup: CDR1 MNHNS, CDR2 SASEGT. CDR3 sequence: CASGDSRRGQFF. CDR3 sequence (DNA): TGTGCCAGCGGGGACAGTAGAAGGGGGCAGTTCTTC.

CDR3 nucleotides: TGTGCCAGCAGCTTAGCGACGGGAGGTAGAGAGACCCTCCACTTT. It encodes CASSLATGGRETLHF. This sequence joins TRBV7-6 and TRBJ1-6; D call uncertain. The CDR3 has 15 residues. Trimming left V 0 bases short and J 14 bases short, with 17 bases between. Germline V gene sequence: CDR1 SGHVS, CDR2 FNYEAQ.

The V gene is TRBV7-2, the J gene TRBJ1-6; the D gene is possibly TRBD1 (6 bases). V was cut by 2 bases and J by 8 bases, with 13 bases left in between. This CDR3 has 15 residues. Germline V gene lookup returns CDR1 SGHTA and CDR2 FQGNSA. The CDR3 sequence: CASSLWARGYSPLHF. DNA of the CDR3: TGTGCCAGCAGCTTATGGGCCAGGGGTTATTCACCCCTCCACTTT.

A few counts support this clone. The chain employs TRBV29-1 and TRBJ2-5; D gene uncertain. Germline CDR1 reads SQVTM; CDR2 reads ANQGSEA. The CDR3 is 12 residues long. V lost 4 bases and J 1 base, leaving 7 bases between the germline ends. In DNA, the CDR3 is TGCAGCGTTGGACAAGTCCAAGAGACCCAGTACTTC. Residues: CSVGQVQETQYF.

This clone was seen a handful of times. The chain joins TRBV6-5 to TRBJ2-3, with 7 bases matching TRBD1. V lost 2 bases to trimming and J lost 2 bases; unmatched junction nucleotides: 4. The CDR3 length is 15 residues. Germline V gene sequence: CDR1 MNHEY, CDR2 SVGAGI. CDR3 DNA sequence: TGTGCCAGCAGTTACCGGGACAGCGACACAGATACGCAGTATTTT. Amino acids: CASSYRDSDTDTQYF.

There are a few counts of this clone. The genes are TRBV2 and TRBJ2-1; perhaps TRBD2 as D (5 bases). CDR1 and CDR2 (germline): SNHLY, FYNNEI. The CDR3 is 13 amino acids. V gave up 3 bases and J gave up 8 bases, with 11 bases separating them. CDR3 nucleotide sequence: TGTGCCAGCAGTGAGACCCGGGGAGATGAGCAGTTCTTC. Its protein product is CASSETRGDEQFF.

This chain connects TRBV6-1 to TRBJ2-5; weak D call: TRBD2 (6 bases). Between the trimmed V and J ends, which lost 6 bases and 2 bases, there was a span of 16 bases. CDR1 and CDR2 from the germline V gene are MNHNS and SASEGT. This CDR3 contains 15 residues. CDR3 sequence reads: CASSPRSRGQETQYF. CDR3 sequence (DNA): TGTGCCAGCAGCCCCCGTTCGCGGGGTCAAGAGACCCAGTACTTC.

This clone was counted between two and nine times. This CDR3 is also generated by other DNA sequences in the sample. This sequence joins TRBV11-2 and TRBJ2-5, with D possibly TRBD2 on 6 matching bases. Germline V lookup: CDR1 SGHAT, CDR2 FQNNGV. The CDR3 runs 13 residues. Trimming removed 3 bases from V and 2 bases from J, with 7 bases in between. The CDR3 DNA is TGTGCCAGCAGCTTCGGGAGTCAAGAGACCCAGTACTTC. It yields the protein CASSFGSQETQYF.

This chain uses TRBV15 with TRBJ2-6; 7 nucleotides line up with TRBD2. CDR3 length: 18 residues. Germline V gene sequence: CDR1 LNHNV, CDR2 YYDKDF (reference sequence). V shed 0 bases and J 2 bases; nucleotides not matched to a gene: 7. CDR3: CATSRDPIGRAGANVLTF. Here the CDR3 DNA reads TGTGCCACCAGCAGAGATCCTATTGGGAGGGCTGGGGCCAACGTCCTGACTTTC.

There are a few counts of this clone. This chain joins TRBV4-1 and TRBJ2-1, with D possibly matching TRBD1 (5 bases). Germline V CDR1 and CDR2: MGHRA, YSYEKL. The V end lost 2 bases, the J end lost 4 bases, and 15 bases lay between the germline ends. The CDR3 sequence is 16 residues long. The CDR3 loop reads CASSQSRGRVYNEQFF. The CDR3 DNA sequence: TGCGCCAGCAGCCAATCCCGAGGCAGGGTATACAATGAGCAGTTCTTC.

This clone was observed a few times. The chain couples TRBV29-1 to TRBJ2-5, with D possibly matching TRBD1 (5 bases). CDR3 length: 12 amino acids. CDR1 is SQVTM and CDR2 is ANQGSEA in the germline V gene. The ends were cut back, 7 bases at V and 5 bases at J, with 14 bases in the middle. The CDR3 DNA reads TGCAGCGGCGAGCCAGCAGGGGAGACCCAGTACTTC. This translates into CSGEPAGETQYF. Combining the CDR3 with reference TRBV29-1 and TRBJ2-5 gives the whole variable domain SAVISQKPSRDICQRGTSLTIQCQVDSQVTMMFWYRQQPGQSLTLIATANQGSEATYESGFVIDKFPISRPNLTFSTLTVSNMSPEDSSIYLCSGEPAGETQYFGPGTRLLVL.